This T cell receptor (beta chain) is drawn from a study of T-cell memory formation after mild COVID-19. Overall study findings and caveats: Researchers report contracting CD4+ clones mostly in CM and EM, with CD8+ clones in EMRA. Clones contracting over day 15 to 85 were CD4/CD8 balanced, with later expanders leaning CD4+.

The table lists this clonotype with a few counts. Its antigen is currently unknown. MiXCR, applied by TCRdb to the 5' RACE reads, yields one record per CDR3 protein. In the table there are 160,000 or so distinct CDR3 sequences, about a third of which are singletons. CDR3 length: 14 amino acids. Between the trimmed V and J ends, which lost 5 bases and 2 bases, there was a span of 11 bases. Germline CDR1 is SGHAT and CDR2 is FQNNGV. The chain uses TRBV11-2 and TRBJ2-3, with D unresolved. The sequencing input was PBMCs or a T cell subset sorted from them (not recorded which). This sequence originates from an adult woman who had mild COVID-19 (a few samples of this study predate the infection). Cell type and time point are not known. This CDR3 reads CASSNGRYTDTQYF. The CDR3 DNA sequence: TGTGCCAGCAGCAATGGGCGATACACAGATACGCAGTATTTT.